This is a list of T cell receptor beta chains from one sample in a study of shared clonotypes between healthy human individuals. Generated by immunoSEQ multiplex PCR, the TCRdb table keeps only in-frame clones and is missing some. The sample lists 2 million to 2.5 million clones, just over 90% occurring once. The sequencing sample was made of naive CD4+ T cells from PBMCs. These receptors were collected from a man between 18 and 29 years old in good health. Some clones in this sample may be carry-over from other donors' samples. CDR3s include the opening cysteine and the closing phenylalanine or tryptophan. Each record gives: J gene, clone size, V gene, D gene, CDR3 protein, CDR3 DNA. The D gene is left open where the match is weak. A row's size may be missing; if present it is once, few, many or a size class.

>TRBJ2-2|NA|TRBV5-1|TRBD1
CASSIPGQGATTNTGELFF
TGCGCCAGCAGCATACCGGGACAGGGGGCCACCACGAACACCGGGGAGCTGTTTTTT
>TRBJ2-5|NA|TRBV19|TRBD1
CASSQVQGEETQYF
TGTGCCAGTAGTCAGGTACAGGGGGAAGAGACCCAGTACTTC
>TRBJ2-1|once|TRBV7-6|NA
CASSASAAGGRNEQFF
TGTGCCAGCAGCGCAAGTGCGGCTGGGGGGCGCAATGAGCAGTTCTTC
>TRBJ2-7|NA|TRBV5-1|NA
CASSFSGLSSYEQYF
TGCGCCAGCAGCTTCTCAGGCCTTAGCTCCTACGAGCAGTACTTC
>TRBJ1-2|NA|TRBV6-6|NA
CASIPPGADGYTF
TGTGCCAGCATCCCCCCGGGGGCTGATGGCTACACCTTC
>TRBJ1-1|NA|TRBV9|NA
CASSVGMSTEAFF
TGTGCCAGCAGCGTAGGGATGTCCACTGAAGCTTTCTTT
>TRBJ2-3|NA|TRBV29-1|NA
CSVGGRVTDTQYF
TGCAGCGTTGGGGGCAGGGTGACAGATACGCAGTATTTT
>TRBJ2-3|NA|TRBV29-1|TRBD2
CSVEASGGTDTQYF
TGCAGCGTTGAGGCTAGCGGGGGCACAGATACGCAGTATTTT
>TRBJ1-4|NA|TRBV6-1|NA
CASSEISRVGYRSEKLFF
TGTGCCAGCAGTGAAATATCCAGGGTGGGTTATCGGAGTGAAAAACTGTTTTTT
>TRBJ2-1|NA|TRBV28|NA
CASSLLGSGSNEQFF
TGTGCCAGCAGTTTATTGGGGAGTGGGAGCAATGAGCAGTTCTTC
>TRBJ2-1|NA|TRBV19|NA
CASSKARGSYNEQFF
TGTGCCAGTAGTAAAGCACGCGGCTCCTACAATGAGCAGTTCTTC
>TRBJ1-1|NA|TRBV29-1|NA
CSVEGLRGTEAFF
TGCAGCGTTGAGGGGTTGCGGGGCACTGAAGCTTTCTTT
>TRBJ2-1|NA|TRBV9|TRBD2
CASSVAGDYYNEQFF
TGTGCCAGCAGCGTAGCTGGGGACTACTACAATGAGCAGTTCTTC
>TRBJ1-1|NA|TRBV15|NA
CATSPLGGAPGGAFF
TGTGCCACCAGCCCCCTGGGGGGGGCTCCCGGGGGGGCTTTCTTT
>TRBJ2-5|NA|TRBV5-4|NA
CASSLGNQETQYF
TGTGCCAGCAGCTTGGGGAACCAAGAGACCCAGTACTTC
>TRBJ1-2|NA|TRBV9|NA
CASSPSAGLLFGGYTF
TGTGCCAGCAGCCCCTCAGCCGGTCTCCTTTTCGGCGGCTACACCTTC
>TRBJ1-1|NA|TRBV4-2|TRBD1
CASSQSGQGGGTEAFF
TGTGCCAGCAGCCAATCTGGACAGGGGGGGGGCACTGAAGCTTTCTTT
>TRBJ2-7|NA|TRBV6-1|NA
CASSDRVGTPGEQYF
TGTGCCAGCAGTGATCGAGTTGGGACTCCGGGGGAGCAGTACTTC
>TRBJ1-1|NA|TRBV6-6|NA
CASRRNTEAFF
TGTGCCAGCAGACGGAACACTGAAGCTTTCTTT
>TRBJ2-5|NA|TRBV5-1|TRBD2
CASSLTSGSETQYF
TGCGCCAGCAGCTTGACTAGCGGGAGTGAGACCCAGTACTTC
>TRBJ2-1|NA|TRBV2|TRBD1
CASTGQGRYNEQFF
TGTGCCAGCACTGGACAGGGGAGGTACAATGAGCAGTTCTTC
>TRBJ2-5|NA|TRBV25-1|TRBD2
CASSDPSSGSAETQYF
TGTGCCAGCAGTGATCCTTCTAGCGGGAGCGCGGAGACCCAGTACTTC
>TRBJ2-3|NA|TRBV30|NA
CAWSVLGSTDTQYF
TGTGCCTGGAGTGTACTAGGCTCCACAGATACGCAGTATTTT
>TRBJ1-2|NA|TRBV7-2|NA
CASSAAGVYGYTF
TGTGCCAGCAGCGCGGCAGGGGTTTATGGCTACACCTTC
>TRBJ2-7|NA|TRBV5-8|TRBD2
CASSDGLAGVYEQYF
TGTGCCAGCAGCGACGGACTAGCGGGAGTTTACGAGCAGTACTTC
>TRBJ1-2|NA|TRBV6-5|NA
CASSYSSLGYTF
TGTGCCAGCAGTTACTCGAGTCTTGGCTACACCTTC